Included here is one T cell receptor (beta chain) sequence, with context. This entry comes from a study of blood T cell repertoires in COVID-19. The CDR3 runs 16 residues. Germline V gene sequence: CDR1 SGDLS, CDR2 YYNGEE. Trimming at V came to 3 bases and at J to 8 bases, leaving 13 bases not matched to a gene. Sequencing used immunoSEQ multiplex PCR; TCRdb keeps in-frame clones, though not all of them. The table records about 320,000 clones, roughly 90% of them present only once. The sequencing sample was made of PBMCs or T cells enriched from blood (not recorded which). V usage is TRBV9 and J usage is TRBJ1-4; 7 bases are a match to TRBD1. The origin of this receptor is a woman under 40 who had been exposed to COVID-19. The CDR3 region has the DNA TGTGCCAGCAGCGGACAGGGATCCCTAGAGAAAGAAAAACTGTTTTTT. The encoded protein is CASSGQGSLEKEKLFF. The full variable domain, completed using reference TRBV9 and TRBJ1-4, is DSGVTQTPKHLITATGQRVTLRCSPRSGDLSVYWYQQSLDQGLQFLIQYYNGEERAKGNILERFSAQQFPDLHSELNLSSLELGDSALYFCASSGQGSLEKEKLFFGSGTQLSVL.